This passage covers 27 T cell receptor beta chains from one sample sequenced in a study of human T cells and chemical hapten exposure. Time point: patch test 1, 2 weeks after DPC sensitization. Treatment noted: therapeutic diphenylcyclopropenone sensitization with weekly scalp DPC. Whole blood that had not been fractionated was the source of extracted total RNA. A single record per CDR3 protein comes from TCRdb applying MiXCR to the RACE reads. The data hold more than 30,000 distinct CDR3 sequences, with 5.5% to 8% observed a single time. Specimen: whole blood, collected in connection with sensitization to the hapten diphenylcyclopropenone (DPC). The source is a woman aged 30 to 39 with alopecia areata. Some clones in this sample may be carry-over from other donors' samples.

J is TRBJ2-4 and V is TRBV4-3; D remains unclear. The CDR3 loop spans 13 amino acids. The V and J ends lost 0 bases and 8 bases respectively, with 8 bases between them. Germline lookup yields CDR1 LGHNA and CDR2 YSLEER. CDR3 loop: CASSQERLDIQYF. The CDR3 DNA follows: TGCGCCAGCAGCCAAGAACGGCTGGACATTCAGTACTTC.

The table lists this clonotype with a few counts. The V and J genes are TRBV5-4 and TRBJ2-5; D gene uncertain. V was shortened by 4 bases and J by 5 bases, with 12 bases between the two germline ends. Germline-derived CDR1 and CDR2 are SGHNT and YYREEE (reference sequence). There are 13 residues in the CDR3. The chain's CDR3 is CASSHPSEETQYF. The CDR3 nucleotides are TGTGCCAGCAGCCATCCCTCTGAGGAGACCCAGTACTTC.

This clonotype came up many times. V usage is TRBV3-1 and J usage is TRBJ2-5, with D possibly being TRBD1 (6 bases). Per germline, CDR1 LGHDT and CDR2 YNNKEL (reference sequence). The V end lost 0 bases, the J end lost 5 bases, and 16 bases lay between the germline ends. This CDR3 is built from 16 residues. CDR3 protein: CASSQEGAGFAETQYF. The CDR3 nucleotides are TGTGCCAGCAGCCAAGAGGGGGCGGGCTTCGCCGAGACCCAGTACTTC.

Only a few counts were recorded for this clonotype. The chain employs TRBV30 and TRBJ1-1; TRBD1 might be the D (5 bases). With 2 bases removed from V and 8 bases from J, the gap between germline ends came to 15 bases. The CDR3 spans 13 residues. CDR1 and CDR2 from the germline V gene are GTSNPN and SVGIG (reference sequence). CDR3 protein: CAWSTRGGSEAFF. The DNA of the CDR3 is TGTGCCTGGAGTACCCGCGGGGGGTCAGAAGCTTTCTTT.

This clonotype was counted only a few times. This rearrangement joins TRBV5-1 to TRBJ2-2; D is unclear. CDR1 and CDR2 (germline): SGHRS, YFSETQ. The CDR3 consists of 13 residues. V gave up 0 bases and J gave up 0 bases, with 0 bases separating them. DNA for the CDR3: TGCGCCAGCAGCTTGGCGAACACCGGGGAGCTGTTTTTT. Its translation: CASSLANTGELFF. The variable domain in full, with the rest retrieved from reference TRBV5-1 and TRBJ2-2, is KAGVTQTPRYLIKTRGQQVTLSCSPISGHRSVSWYQQTPGQGLQFLFEYFSETQRNKGNFPGRFSGRQFSNSRSEMNVSTLELGDSALYLCASSLANTGELFFGEGSRLTVL.

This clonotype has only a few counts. In DNA, the CDR3 is TGTGCCAGCCGGCAGGGACAACCGAACACTGAAGCTTTCTTT. Amino acids: CASRQGQPNTEAFF. The V call is TRBV6-5, the J call TRBJ1-1; D is perhaps TRBD1 (6 bases). In germline, CDR1 is MNHEY, CDR2 SVGAGI. The CDR3 is made up of 14 amino acids. V dropped 8 bases and J dropped 1 base, with 14 bases sitting between them.

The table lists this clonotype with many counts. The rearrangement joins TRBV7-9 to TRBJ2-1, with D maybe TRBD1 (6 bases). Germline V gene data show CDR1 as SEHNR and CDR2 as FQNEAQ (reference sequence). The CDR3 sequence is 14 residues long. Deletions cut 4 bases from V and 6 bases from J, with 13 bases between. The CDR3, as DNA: TGTGCCAGCAGCTCCCACACAGGGCTCAATGAGCAGTTCTTC. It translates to CASSSHTGLNEQFF.

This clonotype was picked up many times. In DNA form, the CDR3 reads TGTGCCAGCAGTGTACTAGCGGGGACCTACGAGCAGTACTTC. Translation gives CASSVLAGTYEQYF. The chain uses TRBV6-5 and TRBJ2-7; 10 nucleotides agree with TRBD2. The CDR3 is made up of 14 amino acids. Germline CDR1 MNHEY, CDR2 SVGAGI. V was clipped by 5 bases and J by 2 bases; unmatched bases: 3.

As DNA, the CDR3 is TGTGCCAGCAGCCAATTTGGTCTCACCGGGGAGCTGTTTTTT. It specifies CASSQFGLTGELFF. The genes are TRBV3-1 and TRBJ2-2; D is unclear. The V and J ends lost 2 bases and 4 bases respectively, with 8 bases between them. The germline CDR1 and CDR2 sequences are LGHDT and YNNKEL (reference sequence). The CDR3 spans 14 residues.

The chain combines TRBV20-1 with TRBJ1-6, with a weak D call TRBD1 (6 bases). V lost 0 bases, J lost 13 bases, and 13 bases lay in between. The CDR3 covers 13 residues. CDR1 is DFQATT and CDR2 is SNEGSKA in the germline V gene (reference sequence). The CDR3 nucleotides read TGCAGTGCTAGAGATACAGGGCTACATCCCCTCCACTTT. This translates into CSARDTGLHPLHF.

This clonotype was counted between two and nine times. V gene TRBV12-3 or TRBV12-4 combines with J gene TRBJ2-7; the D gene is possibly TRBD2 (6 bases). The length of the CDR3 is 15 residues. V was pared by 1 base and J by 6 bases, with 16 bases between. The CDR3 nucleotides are TGTGCCAGCAGTTTAGAAGGAGGGAGTAAAGGCGAGCAGTACTTC. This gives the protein CASSLEGGSKGEQYF.

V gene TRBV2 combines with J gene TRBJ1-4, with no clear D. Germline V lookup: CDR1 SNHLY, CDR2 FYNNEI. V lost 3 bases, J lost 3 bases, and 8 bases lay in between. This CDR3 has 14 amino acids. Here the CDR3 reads CASSDSTSNEKLFF. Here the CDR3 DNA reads TGTGCCAGCAGTGACTCGACATCTAATGAAAAACTGTTTTTT.

CDR3 sequence reads: CASSRLVVTEAFF. The DNA for the CDR3 is TGTGCCAGCAGTCGCCTGGTGGTAACTGAAGCTTTCTTT. The V gene is TRBV12-3 or TRBV12-4, the J gene TRBJ1-1; D gene uncertain. CDR3 size: 13 residues. Trimming shortened V by 5 bases and J by 5 bases, and 12 bases separated the two germline ends.

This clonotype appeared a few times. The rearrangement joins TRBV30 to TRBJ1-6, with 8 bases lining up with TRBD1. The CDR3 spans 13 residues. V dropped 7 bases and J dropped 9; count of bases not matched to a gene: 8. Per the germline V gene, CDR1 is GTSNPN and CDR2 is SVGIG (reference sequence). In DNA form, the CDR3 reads TGTGCCTCCTCCCCAGGGGGCCGTTCACCCCTCCACTTT. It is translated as CASSPGGRSPLHF.

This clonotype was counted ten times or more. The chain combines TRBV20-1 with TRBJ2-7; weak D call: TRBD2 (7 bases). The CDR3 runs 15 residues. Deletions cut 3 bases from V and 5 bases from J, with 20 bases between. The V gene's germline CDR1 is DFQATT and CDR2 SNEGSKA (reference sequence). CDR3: CSARPLGGAGNEQYF. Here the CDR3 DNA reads TGCAGTGCTAGGCCACTGGGGGGGGCAGGAAACGAGCAGTACTTC.

The CDR3 loop reads CATLGGMNTEAFF. CDR3 nucleotide sequence: TGTGCCACCTTGGGCGGCATGAACACTGAAGCTTTCTTT. This sequence joins TRBV6-2 or TRBV6-3 and TRBJ1-1; no firm D call. The CDR3 loop spans 13 amino acids. V lost 10 bases, J lost 0 bases, and 12 bases lay in between. In germline, CDR1 is MNHEY, CDR2 SVGEGT.

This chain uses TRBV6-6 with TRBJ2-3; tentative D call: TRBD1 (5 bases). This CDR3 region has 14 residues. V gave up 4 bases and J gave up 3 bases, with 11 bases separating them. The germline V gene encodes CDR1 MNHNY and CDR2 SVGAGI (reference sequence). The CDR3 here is CASSSAGRTDTQYF. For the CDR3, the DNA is TGTGCCAGCAGTTCCGCAGGGCGAACAGATACGCAGTATTTT.

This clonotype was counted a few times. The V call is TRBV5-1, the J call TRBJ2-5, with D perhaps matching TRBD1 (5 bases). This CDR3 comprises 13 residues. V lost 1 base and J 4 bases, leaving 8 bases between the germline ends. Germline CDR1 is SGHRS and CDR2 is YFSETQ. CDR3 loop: CASSLSGSETQYF. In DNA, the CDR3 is TGCGCCAGCAGCTTGTCAGGGTCAGAGACCCAGTACTTC. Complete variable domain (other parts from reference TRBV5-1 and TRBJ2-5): KAGVTQTPRYLIKTRGQQVTLSCSPISGHRSVSWYQQTPGQGLQFLFEYFSETQRNKGNFPGRFSGRQFSNSRSEMNVSTLELGDSALYLCASSLSGSETQYFGPGTRLLVL.

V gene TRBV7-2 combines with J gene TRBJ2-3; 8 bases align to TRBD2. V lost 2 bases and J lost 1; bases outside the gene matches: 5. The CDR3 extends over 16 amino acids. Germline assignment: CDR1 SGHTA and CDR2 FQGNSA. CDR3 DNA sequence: TGTGCCAGCAGCTTAATTCAACTAGCGGGCACAGATACGCAGTATTTT. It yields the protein CASSLIQLAGTDTQYF.

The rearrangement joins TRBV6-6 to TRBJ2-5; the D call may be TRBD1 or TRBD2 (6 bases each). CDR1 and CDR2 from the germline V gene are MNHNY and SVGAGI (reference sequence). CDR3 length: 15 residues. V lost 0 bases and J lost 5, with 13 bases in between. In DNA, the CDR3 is TGTGCCAGCAGTTACTCGACTAGGGGGTTGGAGACCCAGTACTTC. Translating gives CASSYSTRGLETQYF.

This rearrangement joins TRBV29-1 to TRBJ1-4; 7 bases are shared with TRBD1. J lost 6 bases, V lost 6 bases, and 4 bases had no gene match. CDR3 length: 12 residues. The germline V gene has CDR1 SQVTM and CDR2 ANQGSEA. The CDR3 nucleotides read TGCAGCGTGAGGGACAGCGATGAAAAACTGTTTTTT. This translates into CSVRDSDEKLFF.

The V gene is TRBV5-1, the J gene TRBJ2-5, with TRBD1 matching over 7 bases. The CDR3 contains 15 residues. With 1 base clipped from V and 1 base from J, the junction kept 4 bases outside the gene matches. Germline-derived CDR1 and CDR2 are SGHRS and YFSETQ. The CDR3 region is CASSLQGTVQETQYF. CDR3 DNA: TGCGCCAGCAGCTTGCAAGGGACAGTCCAAGAGACCCAGTACTTC.

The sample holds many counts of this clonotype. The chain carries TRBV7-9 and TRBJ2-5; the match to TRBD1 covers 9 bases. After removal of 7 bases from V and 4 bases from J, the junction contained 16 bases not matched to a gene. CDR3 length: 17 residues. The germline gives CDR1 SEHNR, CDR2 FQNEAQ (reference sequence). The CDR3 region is CASTLNRDRVHGETQYF. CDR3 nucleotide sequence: TGTGCCAGCACCCTTAACCGGGACAGGGTTCATGGAGAGACCCAGTACTTC.

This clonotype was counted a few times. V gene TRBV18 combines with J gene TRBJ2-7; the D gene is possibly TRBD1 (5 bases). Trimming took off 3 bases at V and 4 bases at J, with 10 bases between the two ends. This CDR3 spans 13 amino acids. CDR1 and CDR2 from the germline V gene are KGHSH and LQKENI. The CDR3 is CASSPPDKYEQYF. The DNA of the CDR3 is TGTGCCAGCTCACCGCCGGACAAATACGAGCAGTACTTC.

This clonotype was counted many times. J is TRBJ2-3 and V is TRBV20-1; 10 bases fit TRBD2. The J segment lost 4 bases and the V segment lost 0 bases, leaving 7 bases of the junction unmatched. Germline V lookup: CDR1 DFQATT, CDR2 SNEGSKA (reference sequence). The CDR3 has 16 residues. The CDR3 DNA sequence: TGCAGTGCTAGAGATCTCACTAGCGGGGACGCAGATACGCAGTATTTT. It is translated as CSARDLTSGDADTQYF.

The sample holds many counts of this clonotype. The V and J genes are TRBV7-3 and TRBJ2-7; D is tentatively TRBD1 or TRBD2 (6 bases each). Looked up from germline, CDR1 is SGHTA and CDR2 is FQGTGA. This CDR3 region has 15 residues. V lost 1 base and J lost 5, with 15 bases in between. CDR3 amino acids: CASSLNPGARDEQYF. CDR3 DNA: TGTGCCAGCAGCTTAAATCCGGGGGCGCGGGACGAGCAGTACTTC. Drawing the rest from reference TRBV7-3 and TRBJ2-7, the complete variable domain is GAGVSQTPSNKVTEKGKYVELRCDPISGHTALYWYRQSLGQGPEFLIYFQGTGAADDSGLPNDRFFAVRPEGSVSTLKIQRTERGDSAVYLCASSLNPGARDEQYFGPGTRLTVT.

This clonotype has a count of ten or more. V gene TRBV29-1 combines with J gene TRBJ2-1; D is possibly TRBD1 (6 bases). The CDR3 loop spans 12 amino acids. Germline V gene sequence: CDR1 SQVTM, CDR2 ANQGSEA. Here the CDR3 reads CTSDRSGNEQFF. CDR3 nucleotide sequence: TGCACCTCCGACAGGTCGGGCAATGAGCAGTTCTTC.